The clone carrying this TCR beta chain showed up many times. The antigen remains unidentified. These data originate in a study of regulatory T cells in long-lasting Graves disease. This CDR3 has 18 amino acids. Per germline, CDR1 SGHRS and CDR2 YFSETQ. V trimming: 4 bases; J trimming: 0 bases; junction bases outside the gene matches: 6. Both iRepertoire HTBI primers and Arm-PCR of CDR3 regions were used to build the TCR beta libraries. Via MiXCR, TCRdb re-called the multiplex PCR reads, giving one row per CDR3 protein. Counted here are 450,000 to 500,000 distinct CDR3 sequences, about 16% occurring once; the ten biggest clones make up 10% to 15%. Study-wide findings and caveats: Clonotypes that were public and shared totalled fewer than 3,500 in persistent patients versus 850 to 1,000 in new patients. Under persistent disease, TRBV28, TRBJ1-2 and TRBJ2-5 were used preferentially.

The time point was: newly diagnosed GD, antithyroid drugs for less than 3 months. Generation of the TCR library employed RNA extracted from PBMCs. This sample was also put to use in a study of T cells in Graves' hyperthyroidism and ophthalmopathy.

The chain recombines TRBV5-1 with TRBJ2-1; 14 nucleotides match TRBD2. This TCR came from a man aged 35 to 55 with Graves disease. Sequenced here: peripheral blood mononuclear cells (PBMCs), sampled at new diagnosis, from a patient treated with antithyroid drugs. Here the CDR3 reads CASSPGTSGRPSYNEQFF. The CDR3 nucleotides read TGCGCCAGCAGCCCCGGGACTAGCGGGAGACCCTCCTACAATGAGCAGTTCTTC.